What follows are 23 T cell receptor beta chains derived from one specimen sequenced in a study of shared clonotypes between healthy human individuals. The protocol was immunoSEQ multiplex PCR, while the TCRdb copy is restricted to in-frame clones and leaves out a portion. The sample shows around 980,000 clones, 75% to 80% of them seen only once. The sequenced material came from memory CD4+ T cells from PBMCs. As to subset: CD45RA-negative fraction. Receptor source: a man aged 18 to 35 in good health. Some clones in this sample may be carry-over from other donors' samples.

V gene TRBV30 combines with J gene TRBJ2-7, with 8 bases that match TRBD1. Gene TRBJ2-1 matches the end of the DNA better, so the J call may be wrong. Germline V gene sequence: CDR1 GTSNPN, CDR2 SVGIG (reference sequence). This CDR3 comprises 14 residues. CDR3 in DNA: TGTGCCGGCTTACGACAGGGGTCTTACAATGAGCAGTTCTTC. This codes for CAGLRQGSYNEQFF.

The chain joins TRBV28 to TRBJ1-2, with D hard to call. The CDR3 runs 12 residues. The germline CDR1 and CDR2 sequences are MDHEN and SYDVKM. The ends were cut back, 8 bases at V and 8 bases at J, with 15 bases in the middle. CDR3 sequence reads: CASGLTEAGYTF. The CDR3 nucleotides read TGTGCCAGCGGACTTACAGAGGCCGGCTACACCTTC.

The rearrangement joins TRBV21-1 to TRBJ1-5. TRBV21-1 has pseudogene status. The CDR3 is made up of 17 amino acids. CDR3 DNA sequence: TGTGCCAGCAGCAAAGGAGGTCATGGGCCCTCTGATCAGCCCCAGCATTTT. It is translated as CASSKGGHGPSDQPQHF.

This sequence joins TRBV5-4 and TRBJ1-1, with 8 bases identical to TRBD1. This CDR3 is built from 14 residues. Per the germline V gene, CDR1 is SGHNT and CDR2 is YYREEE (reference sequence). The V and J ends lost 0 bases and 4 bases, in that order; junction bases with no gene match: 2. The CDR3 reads CASSLATGGTEAFF. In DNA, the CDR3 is TGTGCCAGCAGCTTGGCCACAGGGGGCACTGAAGCTTTCTTT.

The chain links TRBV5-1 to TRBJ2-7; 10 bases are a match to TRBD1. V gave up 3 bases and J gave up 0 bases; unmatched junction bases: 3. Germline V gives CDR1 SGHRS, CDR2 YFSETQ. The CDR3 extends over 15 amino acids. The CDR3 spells CASSWDRGNSYEQYF. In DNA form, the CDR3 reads TGCGCCAGCAGCTGGGACAGGGGAAACTCCTACGAGCAGTACTTC.

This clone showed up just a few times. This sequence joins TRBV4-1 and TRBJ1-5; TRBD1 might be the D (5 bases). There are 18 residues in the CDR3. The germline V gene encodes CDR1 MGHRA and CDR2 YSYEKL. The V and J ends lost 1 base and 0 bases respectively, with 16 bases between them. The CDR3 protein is CASSQGSARVGSNQPQHF. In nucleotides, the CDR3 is TGCGCCAGCAGCCAAGGTTCGGCCAGGGTGGGTAGCAATCAGCCCCAGCATTTT.

The CDR3 reads CASSDAGQGSVFSYEQYF. CDR3 coding DNA: TGTGCCAGCAGCGACGCGGGACAGGGTAGCGTATTTTCCTACGAGCAGTACTTC. The chain combines TRBV5-8 with TRBJ2-7; 9 nucleotides align to TRBD1. The CDR3 is made up of 18 amino acids. The V gene end was trimmed by 4 bases and the J gene end by 1 base; junction bases not matched to a gene: 15. Germline V gives CDR1 SGHTS, CDR2 YDEGEE.

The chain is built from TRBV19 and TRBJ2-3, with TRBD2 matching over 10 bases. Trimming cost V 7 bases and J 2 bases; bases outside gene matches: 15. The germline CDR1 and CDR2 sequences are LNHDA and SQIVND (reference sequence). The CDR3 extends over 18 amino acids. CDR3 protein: CASTPFVGLATNTDTQYF. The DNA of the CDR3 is TGTGCCAGTACCCCATTTGTGGGACTAGCGACAAACACAGATACGCAGTATTTT.

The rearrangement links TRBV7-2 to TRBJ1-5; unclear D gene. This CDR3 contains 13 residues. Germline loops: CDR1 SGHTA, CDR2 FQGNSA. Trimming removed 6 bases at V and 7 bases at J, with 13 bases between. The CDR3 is CASRPQVGQPQHF. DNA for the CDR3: TGTGCCAGCAGGCCCCAGGTGGGCCAGCCCCAGCATTTT.

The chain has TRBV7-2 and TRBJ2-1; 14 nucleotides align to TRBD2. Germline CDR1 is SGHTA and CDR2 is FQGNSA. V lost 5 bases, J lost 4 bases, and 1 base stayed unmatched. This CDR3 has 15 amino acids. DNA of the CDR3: TGTGCCAGCAGCCGGACTAGCGGGAGGTACAATGAGCAGTTCTTC. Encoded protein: CASSRTSGRYNEQFF. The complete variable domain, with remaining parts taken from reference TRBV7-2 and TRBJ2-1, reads GAGVSQSPSNKVTEKGKDVELRCDPISGHTALYWYRQSLGQGLEFLIYFQGNSAPDKSGLPSDRFSAERTGGSVSTLTIQRTQQEDSAVYLCASSRTSGRYNEQFFGPGTRLTVL.

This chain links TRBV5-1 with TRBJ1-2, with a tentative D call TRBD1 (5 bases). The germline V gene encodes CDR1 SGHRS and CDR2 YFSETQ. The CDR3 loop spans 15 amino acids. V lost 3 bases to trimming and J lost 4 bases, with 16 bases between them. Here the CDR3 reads CASSSMSQGSYGYTF. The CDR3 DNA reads TGCGCCAGCAGCTCAATGTCGCAGGGAAGCTATGGCTACACCTTC.

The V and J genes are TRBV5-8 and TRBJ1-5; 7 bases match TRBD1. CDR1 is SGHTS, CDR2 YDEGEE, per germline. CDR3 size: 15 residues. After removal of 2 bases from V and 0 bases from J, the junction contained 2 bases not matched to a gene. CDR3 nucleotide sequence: TGTGCCAGCAGCTTAGGACAGGTTAGCAATCAGCCCCAGCATTTT. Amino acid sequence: CASSLGQVSNQPQHF. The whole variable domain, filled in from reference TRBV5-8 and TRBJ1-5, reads EAGVTQSPTHLIKTRGQQATLRCSPISGHTSVYWYQQALGLGLQFLLWYDEGEERNRGNFPPRFSGRQFPNYSSELNVNALELEDSALYLCASSLGQVSNQPQHFGDGTRLSIL.

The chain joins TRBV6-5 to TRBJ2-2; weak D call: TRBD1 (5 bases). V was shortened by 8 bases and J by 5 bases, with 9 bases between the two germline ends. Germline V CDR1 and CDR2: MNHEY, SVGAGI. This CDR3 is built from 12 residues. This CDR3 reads CASHHRTGELFF. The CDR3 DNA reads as TGTGCCAGCCATCACAGGACCGGGGAGCTGTTTTTT.

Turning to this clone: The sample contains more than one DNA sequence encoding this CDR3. The DNA of the CDR3 is TGTGCCAGCAGCGGACGAGGCTACGAGCAGTACTTC. Residues: CASSGRGYEQYF. The rearrangement links TRBV6-5 to TRBJ2-7; D uncertain. The germline V and J ends were trimmed by 6 bases and 3 bases, with 9 bases remaining between them. Germline V gene data show CDR1 as MNHEY and CDR2 as SVGAGI. The CDR3 is 12 amino acids.

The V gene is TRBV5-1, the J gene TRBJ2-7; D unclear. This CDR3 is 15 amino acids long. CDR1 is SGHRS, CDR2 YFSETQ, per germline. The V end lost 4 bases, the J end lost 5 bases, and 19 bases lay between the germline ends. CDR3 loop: CASSPGRVIQDEQYF. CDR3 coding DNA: TGCGCCAGCAGCCCGGGTCGGGTAATACAAGACGAGCAGTACTTC.

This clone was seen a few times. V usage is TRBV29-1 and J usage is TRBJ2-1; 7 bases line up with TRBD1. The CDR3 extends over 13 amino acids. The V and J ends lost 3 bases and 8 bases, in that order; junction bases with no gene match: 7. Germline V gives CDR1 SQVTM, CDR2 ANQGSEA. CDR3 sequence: CSVDPTGAHEQFF. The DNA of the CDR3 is TGCAGCGTTGACCCAACAGGGGCCCATGAGCAGTTCTTC.

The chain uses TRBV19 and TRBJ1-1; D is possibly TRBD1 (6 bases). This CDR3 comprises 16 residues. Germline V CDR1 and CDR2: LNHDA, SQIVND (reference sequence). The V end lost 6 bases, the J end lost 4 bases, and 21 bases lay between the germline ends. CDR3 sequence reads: CASRPTTGVRPTEAFF. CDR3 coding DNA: TGTGCCAGTAGACCAACGACAGGCGTTCGACCCACTGAAGCTTTCTTT.

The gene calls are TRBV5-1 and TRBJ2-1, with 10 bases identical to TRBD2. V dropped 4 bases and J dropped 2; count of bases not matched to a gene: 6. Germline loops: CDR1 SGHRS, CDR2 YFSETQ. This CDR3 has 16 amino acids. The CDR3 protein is CASSRGTSEPYNEQFF. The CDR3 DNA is TGCGCCAGCAGCAGAGGGACTAGCGAGCCCTACAATGAGCAGTTCTTC. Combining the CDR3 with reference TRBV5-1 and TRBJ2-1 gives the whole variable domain KAGVTQTPRYLIKTRGQQVTLSCSPISGHRSVSWYQQTPGQGLQFLFEYFSETQRNKGNFPGRFSGRQFSNSRSEMNVSTLELGDSALYLCASSRGTSEPYNEQFFGPGTRLTVL.

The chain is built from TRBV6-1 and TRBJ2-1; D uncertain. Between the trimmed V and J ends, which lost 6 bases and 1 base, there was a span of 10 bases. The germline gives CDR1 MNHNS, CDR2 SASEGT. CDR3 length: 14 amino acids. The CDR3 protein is CASRPDPSYNEQFF. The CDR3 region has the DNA TGTGCCAGCAGACCCGATCCTTCCTACAATGAGCAGTTCTTC.

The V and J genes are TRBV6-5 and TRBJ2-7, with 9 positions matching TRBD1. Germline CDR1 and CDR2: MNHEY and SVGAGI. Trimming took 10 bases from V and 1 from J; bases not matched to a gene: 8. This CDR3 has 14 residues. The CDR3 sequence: CAIVPGQGSYEQYF. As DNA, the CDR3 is TGTGCCATCGTACCGGGACAGGGATCCTACGAGCAGTACTTC.

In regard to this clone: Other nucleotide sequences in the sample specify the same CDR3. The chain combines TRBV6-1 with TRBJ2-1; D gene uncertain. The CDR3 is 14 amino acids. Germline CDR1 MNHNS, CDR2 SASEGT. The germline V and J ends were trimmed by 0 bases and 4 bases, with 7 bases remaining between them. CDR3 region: CASSEASEYNEQFF. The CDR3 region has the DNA TGTGCCAGCAGTGAAGCAAGCGAATACAATGAGCAGTTCTTC.

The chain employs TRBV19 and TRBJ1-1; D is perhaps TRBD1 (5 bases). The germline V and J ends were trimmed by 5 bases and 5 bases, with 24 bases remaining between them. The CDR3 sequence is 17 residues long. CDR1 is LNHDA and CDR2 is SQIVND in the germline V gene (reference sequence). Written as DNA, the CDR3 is TGTGCCAGTAGTCCCCCCCCATCAGGGACTAGGTGGACTGAAGCTTTCTTT. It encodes CASSPPPSGTRWTEAFF.

This CDR3 is CASSLLAGGETQYF. CDR3 bases: TGTGCCAGCAGCTTACTCGCAGGGGGGGAGACCCAGTACTTC. J is TRBJ2-5 and V is TRBV7-9, with D maybe TRBD1 (7 bases). CDR3 size: 14 residues. V was shortened by 2 bases and J by 5 bases, with 12 bases between the two germline ends. CDR1 is SEHNR and CDR2 is FQNEAQ in the germline V gene (reference sequence).